Presented here are 2 T cell receptor beta chains from one specimen sequenced in a study of T cells in Graves' hyperthyroidism and ophthalmopathy. TCR beta CDR3 regions were amplified from RNA transcripts. The TCR CDR3 first-round RT-PCR relied on the HTBI primer set. TCRdb recomputed calls from the multiplex PCR reads with MiXCR, one row per CDR3 protein. Of about 260,000 distinct CDR3 sequences in the sample, 20% to 30% were seen once. Sequenced: blood. The receptors shown here come from a man between 40 and 49 years old with Graves' hyperthyroidism that later progressed to Graves' ophthalmopathy.

This clonotype came up many times. This sequence joins TRBV9 and TRBJ2-6, with 9 bases identical to TRBD1. This CDR3 is built from 17 residues. Trimming cost V 3 bases and J 0 bases; bases outside gene matches: 4. From germline, CDR1 is SGDLS and CDR2 YYNGEE. CDR3 protein: CASSGTGGYSGANVLTF. The CDR3 nucleotides read TGTGCCAGCAGCGGTACAGGGGGCTACTCTGGGGCCAACGTCCTGACTTTC.

This chain uses TRBV7-8 with TRBJ2-7; D gene ambiguous. The CDR3 extends over 16 amino acids. Trimming took off 7 bases at V and 2 bases at J, with 21 bases between the two ends. Germline assignment: CDR1 SGHVS and CDR2 FQNEAQ. In nucleotides, the CDR3 is TGTGCCAGCATCCCAACCCAGGCTACCCAGACCTACGAGCAGTACTTC. Encoded protein: CASIPTQATQTYEQYF.